A selection of T cell receptor beta chains follows, all from one sample in a study of control samples from healthy donors and cancer patients. Sequenced by immunoSEQ multiplex PCR; TCRdb stores in-frame clones only, minus some. Seen here are 95,000 to 100,000 clones, approximately 78% observed once, and the top ten hold 2% to 2.5%. Sequencing was done on a sample of blood. The origin of the receptors is a man aged 55 to 70 in good health. The CDR3 runs from the conserved cysteine through the conserved F or W. D genes are given only for firm matches. Some rows mark clone size as missing; the rest say once, few, many or name a class of expanded clone.

>TRBV3-1/TRBV3-2|TRBJ2-3|TRBD1|NA
CASSLRTGGTDTQYF
TGTGCCAGCAGCCTGAGGACAGGGGGCACAGATACGCAGTATTTT
>TRBV2|TRBJ2-7|NA|few
CASSEGGNLSYEQYF
TGTGCCAGCAGTGAAGGCGGGAACCTCTCCTACGAGCAGTACTTC
>TRBV24-1|TRBJ2-1|NA|NA
CATSDERGNEQFF
TGTGCCACCTCAGACGAGCGTGGCAATGAGCAGTTCTTC
>TRBV6-1|TRBJ1-2|NA|NA
CASSEVGYGYTF
TGTGCCAGCAGTGAAGTGGGCTATGGCTACACCTTC
>TRBV30|TRBJ1-1|NA|NA
CAWSAGLGETEAFF
TGTGCCTGGAGTGCCGGATTGGGGGAAACTGAAGCTTTCTTT
>TRBV15|TRBJ2-4|NA|NA
CATSGRTVAKNIQYF
TGTGCCACCAGCGGGAGGACGGTAGCCAAAAACATTCAGTACTTC
>TRBV5-5|TRBJ1-2|TRBD1|NA
CASSLLGTGQSGYTF
TGTGCCAGCAGCTTACTCGGGACAGGGCAGTCTGGCTACACCTTC
>TRBV9|TRBJ2-3|TRBD1|once
CASSSGTGFGGTDTQYF
TGTGCCAGCAGCTCCGGGACAGGGTTCGGGGGCACAGATACGCAGTATTTT
>TRBV27|TRBJ2-2|NA|NA
CASSLNVGIGELFF
TGTGCCAGCAGTTTAAATGTGGGCATCGGGGAGCTGTTTTTT
>TRBV19|TRBJ1-5|TRBD1|few
CASKDGQGSNQPQHF
TGTGCCAGTAAAGACGGACAGGGAAGCAATCAGCCCCAGCATTTT
>TRBV9|TRBJ1-4|NA|NA
CASSAGGGGAGEKLFF
TGTGCCAGCAGTGCTGGCGGTGGAGGGGCGGGCGAAAAACTGTTTTTT
>TRBV4-2|TRBJ2-1|TRBD2|NA
CASSQVGGSNEQFF
TGTGCCAGCAGCCAAGTGGGAGGGTCCAATGAGCAGTTCTTC
>TRBV9|TRBJ2-2|TRBD1|NA
CASSATQGAGELFF
TGTGCCAGCAGCGCAACTCAGGGGGCCGGGGAGCTGTTTTTT
>TRBV15|TRBJ2-5|TRBD1|NA
CATSRDPGQGKETQYF
TGTGCCACCAGCAGAGACCCGGGACAGGGTAAAGAGACCCAGTACTTC
>TRBV14|TRBJ2-2|NA|NA
CASSQVGAQGTGELFF
TGTGCCAGCAGCCAAGTGGGGGCGCAGGGGACCGGGGAGCTGTTTTTT
>TRBV5-8|TRBJ1-1|NA|NA
CASSRTENTEAFF
TGTGCCAGCAGCAGGACAGAGAACACTGAAGCTTTCTTT
>TRBV5-8|TRBJ2-7|NA|NA
CASSERRVGEQYF
TGTGCCAGCAGCGAAAGAAGGGTAGGCGAGCAGTACTTC
>TRBV5-1|TRBJ2-5|NA|once
CASSLSVGVETQYF
TGCGCCAGCAGCTTGTCTGTGGGGGTGGAGACCCAGTACTTC
>TRBV5-1|TRBJ2-5|NA|NA
CASSLVVTNSQETQYF
TGCGCCAGCAGCTTGGTGGTCACAAACTCCCAAGAGACCCAGTACTTC
>TRBV11-3|TRBJ2-2|NA|NA
CASSFGVLGELFF
TGTGCCAGCAGCTTCGGGGTTCTCGGGGAGCTGTTTTTT
>TRBV14|TRBJ2-7|TRBD1|NA
CASSPQGWLHEQYF
TGTGCCAGCAGTCCACAGGGGTGGCTCCACGAGCAGTACTTC
>TRBV29-1|TRBJ2-4|NA|NA
CSVEDYRTIQYF
TGCAGCGTTGAAGATTATAGGACCATTCAGTACTTC
>TRBV6-5|TRBJ2-7|NA|NA
CASSPWGGTYEQYF
TGTGCCAGCAGCCCCTGGGGCGGTACCTACGAGCAGTACTTC
>TRBV9|TRBJ2-1|NA|NA
CASSPVSLVVYNEQFF
TGTGCCAGCAGCCCTGTCTCCCTTGTTGTCTACAATGAGCAGTTCTTC
>TRBV4-1|TRBJ1-5|TRBD1|NA
CASSQPGQGDNQPQHF
TGCGCCAGCAGCCAACCGGGACAGGGGGACAATCAGCCCCAGCATTTT
>TRBV7-2|TRBJ1-2|NA|NA
CASSSRELPGYTF
TGTGCCAGCAGCTCCCGGGAGCTTCCGGGCTACACCTTC
>TRBV5-6|TRBJ2-5|NA|few
CASSLLGTRQETQYF
TGTGCCAGCAGCTTGTTGGGGACCAGACAAGAGACCCAGTACTTC
>TRBV6-4|TRBJ1-2|TRBD1|once
CASRGTGSNSSQGYTF
TGTGCCAGCAGGGGGACAGGGTCCAATTCTTCACAAGGCTACACCTTC
>TRBV5-1|TRBJ2-7|NA|NA
CASGSGGGPQYF
TGCGCCAGCGGATCAGGAGGGGGCCCGCAGTACTTC
>TRBV28|TRBJ1-5|NA|once
CASRGAGNQPQHF
TGTGCCAGTAGGGGGGCAGGCAATCAGCCCCAGCATTTT
>TRBV19|TRBJ1-1|NA|NA
CASMGGLVKGEAFF
TGTGCCAGTATGGGGGGGCTGGTAAAGGGTGAAGCTTTCTTT
>TRBV4-1|TRBJ2-2|NA|NA
CASSRILGSTSSPGELFF
TGCGCCAGCAGCCGCATCCTCGGGTCTACGTCCTCCCCCGGGGAGCTGTTTTTT
>TRBV18|TRBJ2-7|NA|NA
CASSPPAGHYEQYF
TGTGCCAGCTCACCACCCGCCGGTCATTACGAGCAGTACTTC
>TRBV19|TRBJ2-7|NA|NA
CASSPSDSFEQYF
TGTGCCAGTAGTCCCTCCGACAGTTTCGAGCAGTACTTC
>TRBV6-5|TRBJ1-4|TRBD1|NA
CASSPPGQEKLFF
TGTGCCAGCAGTCCACCGGGACAGGAAAAACTGTTTTTT
>TRBV6-2/TRBV6-3|TRBJ1-6|NA|NA
CASSPGTPYSNSPLHF
TGTGCCAGCAGCCCTGGGACACCCTATAGCAATTCACCCCTCCACTTT
>TRBV5-4|TRBJ1-4|NA|once
CASSPGKTSANEKLFF
TGTGCCAGCAGCCCCGGGAAGACCTCTGCTAATGAAAAACTGTTTTTT
>TRBV15|TRBJ1-6|NA|NA
CATSRDHPDNSPLHF
TGTGCCACCAGCAGAGATCACCCAGATAATTCACCCCTCCACTTT
>TRBV30|TRBJ2-2|NA|NA
CACRDAGELFF
TGTGCCTGCAGGGATGCCGGGGAGCTGTTTTTT
>TRBV6-1|TRBJ2-7|NA|NA
CASSESAPSSYEQYF
TGTGCCAGCAGTGAATCAGCTCCTAGCTCCTACGAGCAGTACTTC